This TCR beta chain is from a study of cytomegalovirus exposure and HLA in healthy donors. Germline CDR1 and CDR2: SNHLY and FYNNEI. V was clipped by 7 bases and J by 7 bases, with 10 bases between them. This CDR3 is built from 11 residues. Using immunoSEQ multiplex PCR, the repertoire was profiled, and TCRdb retains in-frame clones only, with some absent. In the table there are over 250,000 clones, 80% to 90% of which are singletons. Study results and caveats: The dataset shows that most TCR sequences were rare, while some public TCRs occurred in many donors.

An approximately 120-subject validation cohort, separate from the roughly 680-subject first cohort, supplied the donors. About this clone itself: Its specificity is unknown.

This sequence originates from a woman aged 18-29 years in good health and CMV-seronegative. The chain combines TRBV2 with TRBJ1-2, with D unclear. Sequencing was performed on PBMCs. The CDR3 DNA reads TGTGCCAGCATAGGTCGGGGTGGCTACACCTTC. Amino acid sequence: CASIGRGGYTF. The entire variable domain, with the rest obtained from reference TRBV2 and TRBJ1-2, is as follows: EPEVTQTPSHQVTQMGQEVILRCVPISNHLYFYWYRQILGQKVEFLVSFYNNEISEKSEIFDDQFSVERPDGSNFTLKIRSTKLEDSAMYFCASIGRGGYTFGSGTRLTVV.